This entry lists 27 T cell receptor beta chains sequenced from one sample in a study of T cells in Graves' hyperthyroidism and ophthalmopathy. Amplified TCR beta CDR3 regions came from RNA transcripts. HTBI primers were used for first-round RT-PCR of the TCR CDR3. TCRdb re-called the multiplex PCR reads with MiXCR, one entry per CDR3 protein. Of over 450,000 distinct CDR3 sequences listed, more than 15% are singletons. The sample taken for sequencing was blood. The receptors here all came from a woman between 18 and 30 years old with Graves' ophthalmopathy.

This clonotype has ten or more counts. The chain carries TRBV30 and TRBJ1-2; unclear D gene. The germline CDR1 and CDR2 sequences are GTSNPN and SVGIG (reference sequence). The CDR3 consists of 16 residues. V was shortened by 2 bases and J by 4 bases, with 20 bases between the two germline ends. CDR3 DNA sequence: TGTGCCTGGAGTAAAGAACCGACGTTGGGAGGCTATGGCTACACCTTC. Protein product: CAWSKEPTLGGYGYTF. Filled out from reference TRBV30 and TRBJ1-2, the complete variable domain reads SQTIHQWPATLVQPVGSPLSLECTVEGTSNPNLYWYRQAAGRGLQLLFYSVGIGQISSEVPQNLSASRPQDRQFILSSKKLLLSDSGFYLCAWSKEPTLGGYGYTFGSGTRLTVV.

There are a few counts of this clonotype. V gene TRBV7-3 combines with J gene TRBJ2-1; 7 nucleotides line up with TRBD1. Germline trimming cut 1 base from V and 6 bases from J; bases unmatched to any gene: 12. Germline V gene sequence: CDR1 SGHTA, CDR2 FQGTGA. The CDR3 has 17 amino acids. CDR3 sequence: CASSLILGGTAINEQFF. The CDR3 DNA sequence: TGTGCCAGCAGCTTAATCCTTGGTGGGACAGCAATCAATGAGCAGTTCTTC. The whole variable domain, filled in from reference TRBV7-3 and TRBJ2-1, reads GAGVSQTPSNKVTEKGKYVELRCDPISGHTALYWYRQSLGQGPEFLIYFQGTGAADDSGLPNDRFFAVRPEGSVSTLKIQRTERGDSAVYLCASSLILGGTAINEQFFGPGTRLTVL.

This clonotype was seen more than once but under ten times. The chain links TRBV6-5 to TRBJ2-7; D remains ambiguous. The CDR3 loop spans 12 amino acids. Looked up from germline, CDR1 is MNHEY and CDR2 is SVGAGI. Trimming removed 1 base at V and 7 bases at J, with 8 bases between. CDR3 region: CASSYFPTEQYF. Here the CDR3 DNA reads TGTGCCAGCAGTTACTTTCCGACAGAGCAGTACTTC.

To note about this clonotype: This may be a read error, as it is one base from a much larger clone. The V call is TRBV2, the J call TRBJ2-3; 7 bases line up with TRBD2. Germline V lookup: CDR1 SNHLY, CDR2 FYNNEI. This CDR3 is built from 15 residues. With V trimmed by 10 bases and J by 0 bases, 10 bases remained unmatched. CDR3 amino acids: CANRVRGESTDTQYF. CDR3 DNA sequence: TGTGCCAACAGAGTCCGGGGGGAGAGCACAGATACGCAGTATTTT. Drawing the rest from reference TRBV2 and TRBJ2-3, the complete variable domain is EPEVTQTPSHQVTQMGQEVILRCVPISNHLYFYWYRQILGQKVEFLVSFYNNEISEKSEIFDDQFSVERPDGSNFTLKIRSTKLEDSAMYFCANRVRGESTDTQYFGPGTRLTVL.

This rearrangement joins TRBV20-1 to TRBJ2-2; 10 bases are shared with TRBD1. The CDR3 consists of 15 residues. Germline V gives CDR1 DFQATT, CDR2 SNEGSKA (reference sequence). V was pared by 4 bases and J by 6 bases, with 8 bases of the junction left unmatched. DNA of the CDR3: TGCAGTGCTACCTGGGACAGGGGCCCCGCCGGGGAGCTGTTTTTT. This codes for CSATWDRGPAGELFF.

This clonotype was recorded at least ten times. The CDR3 sequence is CASSSILQGDGNQPQHF. CDR3 nucleotides: TGTGCCAGCAGTTCAATATTACAGGGGGATGGCAATCAGCCCCAGCATTTT. The gene calls are TRBV28 and TRBJ1-5, with 8 nucleotides matching TRBD1. The V gene end was trimmed by 4 bases and the J gene end by 2 bases; junction bases not matched to a gene: 10. CDR3 length: 17 amino acids. Germline CDR1 is MDHEN and CDR2 is SYDVKM.

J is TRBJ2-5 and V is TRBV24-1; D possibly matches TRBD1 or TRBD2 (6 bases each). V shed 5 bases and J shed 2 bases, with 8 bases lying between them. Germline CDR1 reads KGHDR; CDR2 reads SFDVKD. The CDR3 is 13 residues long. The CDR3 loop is CATSVGGQETQYF. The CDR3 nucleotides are TGTGCCACCAGTGTAGGGGGGCAAGAGACCCAGTACTTC.

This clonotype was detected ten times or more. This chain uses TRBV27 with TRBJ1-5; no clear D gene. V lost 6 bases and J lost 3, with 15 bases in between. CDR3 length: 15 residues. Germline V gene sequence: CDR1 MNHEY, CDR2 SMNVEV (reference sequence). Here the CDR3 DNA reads TGTGCCAGCAGCTTTTACCGGGAAATCAATCAGCCCCAGCATTTT. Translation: CASSFYREINQPQHF.

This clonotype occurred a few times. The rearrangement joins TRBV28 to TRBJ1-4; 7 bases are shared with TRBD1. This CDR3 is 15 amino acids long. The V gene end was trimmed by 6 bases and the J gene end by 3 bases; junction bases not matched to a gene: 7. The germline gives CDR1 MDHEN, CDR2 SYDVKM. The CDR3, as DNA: TGTGCCAGCAGCCCCCCCCAGGGGGCTAATGAAAAACTGTTTTTT. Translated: CASSPPQGANEKLFF.

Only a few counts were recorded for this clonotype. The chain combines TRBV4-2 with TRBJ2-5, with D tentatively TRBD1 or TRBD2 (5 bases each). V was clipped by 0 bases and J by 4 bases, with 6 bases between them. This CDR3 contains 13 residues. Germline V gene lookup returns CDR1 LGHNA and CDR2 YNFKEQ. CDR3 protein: CASSQDGAETQYF. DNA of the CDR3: TGTGCCAGCAGCCAAGACGGGGCAGAGACCCAGTACTTC.

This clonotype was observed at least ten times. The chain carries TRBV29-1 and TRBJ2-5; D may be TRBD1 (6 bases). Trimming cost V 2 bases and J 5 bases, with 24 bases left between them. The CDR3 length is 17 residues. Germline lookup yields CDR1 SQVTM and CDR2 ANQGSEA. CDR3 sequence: CSVEYVLGQGMRETQYF. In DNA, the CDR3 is TGCAGCGTTGAATATGTTTTGGGCCAGGGGATGCGGGAGACCCAGTACTTC.

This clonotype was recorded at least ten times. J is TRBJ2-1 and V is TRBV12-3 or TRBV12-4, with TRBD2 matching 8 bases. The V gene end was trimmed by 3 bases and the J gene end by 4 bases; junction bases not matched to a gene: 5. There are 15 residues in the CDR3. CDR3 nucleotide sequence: TGTGCCAGCAGTTTGGGTAGCGGGGTATACAATGAGCAGTTCTTC. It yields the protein CASSLGSGVYNEQFF.

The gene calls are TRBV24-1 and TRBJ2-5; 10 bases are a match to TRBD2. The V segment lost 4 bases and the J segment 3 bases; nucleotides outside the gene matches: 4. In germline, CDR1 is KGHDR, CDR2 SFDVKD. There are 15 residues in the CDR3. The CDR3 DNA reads TGTGCCACCAGTGAGACCGGGACTAGCGAAGAGACCCAGTACTTC. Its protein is CATSETGTSEETQYF.

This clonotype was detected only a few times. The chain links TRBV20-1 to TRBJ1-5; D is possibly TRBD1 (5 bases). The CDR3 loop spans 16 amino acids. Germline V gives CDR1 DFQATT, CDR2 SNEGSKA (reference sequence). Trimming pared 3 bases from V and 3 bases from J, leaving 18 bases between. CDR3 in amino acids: CSAREVDRVYNQPQHF. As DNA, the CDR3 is TGCAGTGCTAGGGAGGTTGACAGAGTTTACAATCAGCCCCAGCATTTT.

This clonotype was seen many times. The chain's CDR3 is CASSRGQGYNEQFF. In DNA form, the CDR3 reads TGTGCCAGCAGCCGGGGACAGGGATACAATGAGCAGTTCTTC. The chain links TRBV7-3 to TRBJ2-1; 9 bases align to TRBD1. Germline lookup yields CDR1 SGHTA and CDR2 FQGTGA. CDR3 length equals 14 residues. V lost 5 bases and J lost 4; bases outside the gene matches: 3.

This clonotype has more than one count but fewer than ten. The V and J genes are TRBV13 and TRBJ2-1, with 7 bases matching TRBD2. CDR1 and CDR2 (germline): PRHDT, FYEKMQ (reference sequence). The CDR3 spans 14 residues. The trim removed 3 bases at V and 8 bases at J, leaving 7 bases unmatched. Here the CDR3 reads CASSLRRGRDEQFF. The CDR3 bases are TGTGCCAGCAGCTTGAGGCGGGGGAGGGATGAGCAGTTCTTC.

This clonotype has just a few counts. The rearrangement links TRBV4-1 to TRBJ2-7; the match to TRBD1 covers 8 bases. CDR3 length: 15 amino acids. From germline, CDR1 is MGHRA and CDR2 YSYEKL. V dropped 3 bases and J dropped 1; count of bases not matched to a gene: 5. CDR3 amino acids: CASSQNQGASYEQYF. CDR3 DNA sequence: TGCGCCAGCAGCCAGAACCAGGGGGCGTCCTACGAGCAGTACTTC.

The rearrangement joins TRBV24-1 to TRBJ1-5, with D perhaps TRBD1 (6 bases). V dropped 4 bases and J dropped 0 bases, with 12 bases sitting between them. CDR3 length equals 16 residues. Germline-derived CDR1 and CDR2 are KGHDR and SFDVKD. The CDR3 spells CATSENGQFSNQPQHF. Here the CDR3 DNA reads TGTGCCACCAGTGAGAATGGACAGTTTAGCAATCAGCCCCAGCATTTT.

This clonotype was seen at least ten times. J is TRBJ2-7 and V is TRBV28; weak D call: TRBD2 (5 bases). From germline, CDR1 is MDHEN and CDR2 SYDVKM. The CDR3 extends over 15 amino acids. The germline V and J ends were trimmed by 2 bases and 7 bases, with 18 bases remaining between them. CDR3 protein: CASSLNSVFRREQYF. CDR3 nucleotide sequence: TGTGCCAGCAGTTTAAACTCGGTCTTCAGGAGGGAGCAGTACTTC.

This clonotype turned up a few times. The CDR3 coding sequence is TGTGCCAGCAGTGAATCAGTAGGGACCTATGGCTACACCTTC. Residues: CASSESVGTYGYTF. The chain combines TRBV6-1 with TRBJ1-2; TRBD1 is a possible D gene (5 bases). The CDR3 is 14 amino acids. The germline V gene has CDR1 MNHNS and CDR2 SASEGT. With 2 bases removed from V and 4 bases from J, the gap between germline ends came to 11 bases.

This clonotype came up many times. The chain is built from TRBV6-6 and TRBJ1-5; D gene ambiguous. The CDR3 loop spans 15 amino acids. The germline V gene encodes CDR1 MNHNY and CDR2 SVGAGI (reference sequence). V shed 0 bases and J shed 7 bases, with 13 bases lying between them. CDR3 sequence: CASSYSADEGQPQHF. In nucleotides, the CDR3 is TGTGCCAGCAGTTACTCGGCGGATGAGGGACAGCCCCAGCATTTT.

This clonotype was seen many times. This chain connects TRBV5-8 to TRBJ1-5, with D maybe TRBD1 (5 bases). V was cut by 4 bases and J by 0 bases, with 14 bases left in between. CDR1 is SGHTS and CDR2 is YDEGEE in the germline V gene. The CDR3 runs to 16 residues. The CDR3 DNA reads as TGTGCCAGCAGCACCCGTGACAGTTATAGCAATCAGCCCCAGCATTTT. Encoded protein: CASSTRDSYSNQPQHF.

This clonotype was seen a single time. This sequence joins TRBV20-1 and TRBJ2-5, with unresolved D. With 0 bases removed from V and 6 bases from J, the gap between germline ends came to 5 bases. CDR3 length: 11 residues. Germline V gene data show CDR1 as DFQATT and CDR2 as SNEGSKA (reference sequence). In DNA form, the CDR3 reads TGCAGTGCTAGAGAAGTCCAGACCCAGTACTTC. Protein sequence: CSAREVQTQYF.

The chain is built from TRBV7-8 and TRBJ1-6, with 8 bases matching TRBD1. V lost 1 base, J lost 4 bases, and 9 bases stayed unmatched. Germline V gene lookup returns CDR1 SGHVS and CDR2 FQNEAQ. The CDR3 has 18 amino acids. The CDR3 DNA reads TGTGCCAGCAGCTTAGTCCTCGGGCAGGGGGCATATAATTCACCCCTCCACTTT. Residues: CASSLVLGQGAYNSPLHF.

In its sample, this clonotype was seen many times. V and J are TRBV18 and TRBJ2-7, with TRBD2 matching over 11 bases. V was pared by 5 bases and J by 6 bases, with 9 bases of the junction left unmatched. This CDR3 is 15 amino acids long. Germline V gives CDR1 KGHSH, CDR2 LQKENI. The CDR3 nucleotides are TGTGCCAGCTCATCGCGACTAGCGGGGTACTCCGAGCAGTACTTC. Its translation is CASSSRLAGYSEQYF.

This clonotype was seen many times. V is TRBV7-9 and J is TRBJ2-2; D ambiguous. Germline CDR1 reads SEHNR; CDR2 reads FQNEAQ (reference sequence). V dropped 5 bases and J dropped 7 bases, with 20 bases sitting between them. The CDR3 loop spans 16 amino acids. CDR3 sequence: CASSNPRITADGELFF. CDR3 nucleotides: TGTGCCAGCAGCAACCCTAGGATCACAGCCGACGGGGAGCTGTTTTTT.

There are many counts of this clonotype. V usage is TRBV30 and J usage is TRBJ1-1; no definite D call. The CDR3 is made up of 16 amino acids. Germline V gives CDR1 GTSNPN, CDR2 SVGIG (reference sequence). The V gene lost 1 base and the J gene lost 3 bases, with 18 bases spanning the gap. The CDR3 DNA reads TGTGCCTGGAGTGCCACTGGAGTTTCCCGGGACACTGAAGCTTTCTTT. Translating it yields CAWSATGVSRDTEAFF.